A selection of T cell receptor beta chains follows, all from one sample in a study of OX40 agonist ivuxolimab in advanced cancers. The data were produced by immunoSEQ multiplex PCR, yet TCRdb's version contains in-frame clones alone and is incomplete. Found here are approximately 100,000 clones, around nine tenths of them singletons; the top ten hold about 0.31%. The sequencing used CD4+ or CD8+ T cells sorted from blood, collected in a trial of the OX40 agonist ivuxolimab. The receptors were gathered from an adult with an advanced solid tumor such as melanoma, head and neck, liver or kidney cancer. Both conserved end residues are part of each CDR3. D genes are given only for firm matches. Not every row has a clone size; where given, it reads once, few, many or a size class.

.	TRBV2	.	TRBJ2-7	TGTGCCAGCCGAGGGGCCTACGAGCAGTACTTC	CASRGAYEQYF
.	TRBV28	.	TRBJ1-2	TGTGCCAGCAGGGGGCAGGGGTACTATGGCTACACCTTC	CASRGQGYYGYTF
.	TRBV15	.	TRBJ2-7	TGTGCCACCAGCAGAGATCCCGGGGCCGCCTACGAGCAGTACTTC	CATSRDPGAAYEQYF
TRBD1	TRBV4-1	.	TRBJ1-5	TGCGCCAGCAGCCAAGACAGGGGGCAGGGCAATCAGCCCCAGCATTTT	CASSQDRGQGNQPQHF
.	TRBV5-1	.	TRBJ2-7	TGCGCCAGCAGCCCCCGGGCAGGGGTATCCTACGAGCAGTACTTC	CASSPRAGVSYEQYF
TRBD1	TRBV7-2	.	TRBJ1-1	TGTGCCAGCAGCTTCACCGGGACAGGGGGCTACCCTGAAGCTTTCTTT	CASSFTGTGGYPEAFF
.	TRBV28	.	TRBJ2-3	TGTGCCAGCAGCAAACAGGGACCTAGCACAGATACGCAGTATTTT	CASSKQGPSTDTQYF
TRBD1	TRBV30	.	TRBJ1-1	TGTGCCTGGAGCGCCGACAGGGGGCTTTCTGAAGCTTTCTTT	CAWSADRGLSEAFF
.	TRBV28	.	TRBJ1-1	TGTGCCAGCATATTCAACGGGAAAGCTTTCTTT	CASIFNGKAFF
.	TRBV28	few	TRBJ1-1	TGTGCCAGCAGTTTAAGGGCCGCTGAAGCTTTCTTT	CASSLRAAEAFF
.	TRBV7-3	.	TRBJ2-3	TGTGCCAGCAGCTTACAGGGTGCAGATACGCAGTATTTT	CASSLQGADTQYF
.	TRBV19	few	TRBJ1-5	TGTGCCAGTACCAGCGGGGGCAGGGTTCAGCCCCAGCATTTT	CASTSGGRVQPQHF
.	TRBV6-1	.	TRBJ1-1	TGTGCCAGCAGTGGCAGGGTTCAGAACACTGAAGCTTTCTTT	CASSGRVQNTEAFF
.	TRBV27	.	TRBJ2-1	TGTGCCAGCAGTTTATCGGCGGAGTACAATGAGCAGTTCTTC	CASSLSAEYNEQFF
TRBD1	TRBV13	.	TRBJ2-7	TGTGCCAGCAGCCGTAGGACAGGGCCGAGTGAGCAGTACTTC	CASSRRTGPSEQYF
.	TRBV29-1	.	TRBJ2-5	TGCAGCGTTGCATCACAGGGATTTAAAGAGACCCAGTACTTC	CSVASQGFKETQYF
.	TRBV7-9	.	TRBJ2-7	TGTGCCAGCAGCTTACTGGTTGCGGCGGGAACCTACGAGCAGTACTTC	CASSLLVAAGTYEQYF
.	TRBV7-2	.	TRBJ2-1	TGTGCCAGCAGCTTAGATCCGAACGGGTACAATGAGCAGTTCTTC	CASSLDPNGYNEQFF
.	TRBV7-2	.	TRBJ2-3	TGTGCCAGCAGCTGGGTTAACACAGATACGCAGTATTTT	CASSWVNTDTQYF
TRBD2	TRBV28	.	TRBJ2-1	TGTGCCAGCAGTCCTTTAGCGGGAGGCTACAATGAGCAGTTCTTC	CASSPLAGGYNEQFF
.	TRBV28	once	TRBJ1-1	TGTGCCAGCAGCCAGGGCACTGAAGCTTTCTTT	CASSQGTEAFF
.	TRBV28	.	TRBJ2-2	TGTGCCAGCAGTTTAAACACCGGGGAGCTGTTTTTT	CASSLNTGELFF
.	TRBV29-1	.	TRBJ2-3	TGCAGCGTTGAAGGGCGGGTTTCAGATACGCAGTATTTT	CSVEGRVSDTQYF
TRBD1	TRBV15	.	TRBJ1-5	TGTGCCACCAGCGGAACAGGGGTCAGCAATCAGCCCCAGCATTTT	CATSGTGVSNQPQHF
TRBD2	TRBV28	.	TRBJ2-7	TGTGCCAGCAGTTCTAGCGGGTCCTACGAGCAGTACTTC	CASSSSGSYEQYF
TRBD1	TRBV19	.	TRBJ1-2	TGTGCCAGTAGAAGAGGGACAGGGGACAAGTATGGCTACACCTTC	CASRRGTGDKYGYTF
.	TRBV14	.	TRBJ1-1	TGTGCCAGCAGCCAGGTACCGAACACTGAAGCTTTCTTT	CASSQVPNTEAFF
TRBD2	TRBV28	.	TRBJ2-1	TGTGCCAGCAGCAGCCTAGCGGGAGGGTCTTACAATGAGCAGTTCTTC	CASSSLAGGSYNEQFF
.	TRBV2	.	TRBJ1-2	TGTGCCAGCAGTGCGGCAAGAACTGGCTACACCTTC	CASSAARTGYTF
.	TRBV5-1	.	TRBJ2-3	TGCGCCAGCAGCTTAGTACCGGGTTCGACAGATACGCAGTATTTT	CASSLVPGSTDTQYF
TRBD1	TRBV7-9	.	TRBJ2-1	TGTGCCAGCAGCAGCCCACAGGGGGCGAGCGATGAGCAGTTCTTC	CASSSPQGASDEQFF
.	TRBV15	.	TRBJ2-3	TGTGCCACCAGCAAACAGGGCGTTGCAGATACGCAGTATTTT	CATSKQGVADTQYF
TRBD2	TRBV9	once	TRBJ2-1	TGTGCCAGCAGTCGACTAGCGGGAGAACTCTACAATGAGCAGTTCTTC	CASSRLAGELYNEQFF